The next 10 T cell receptor beta chains were all read from a single sample in a study of CD8 T cells in ankylosing spondylitis (TCRdb year 2017). Receptor libraries were prepared by 5' RACE. The instrument was an Illumina HiSeq 2500. TCRdb's own reprocessing of the public reads used fastp at Q25 and MiXCR and kept productive beta chains. Rows are combined by CDR3 protein, so each entry shows the most common genes and DNA. The sample table shows about 39,000 distinct CDR3 sequences, and 10% to 13% are seen once. The ten largest clones add up to around 16% of the sample. Sequencing used blood, either unsorted or a sorted T cell fraction (not recorded which). Receptors originate from a male donor with ankylosing spondylitis or in good health (not recorded which).

The table lists this clonotype with a few counts. The rearrangement uses TRBV12-2 and TRBJ1-1; the table's D call, TRBD1, was not checked against the DNA. TRBV12-2 is tagged as a pseudogene. This CDR3 is built from 15 residues. The DNA of the CDR3 is TGTGCAAGTCGCTTAGCGGATGGACGGGCGAGTAAGGCTTTCTTT. Its protein product is CASRLADGRASKAFF.

This clonotype is categorized as medium-sized. The chain employs TRBV4-1 and TRBJ2-1; D is ambiguous. Deletions cut 4 bases from V and 1 base from J, with 2 bases between. The length of the CDR3 is 12 residues. The germline gives CDR1 MGHRA, CDR2 YSYEKL. The DNA of the CDR3 is TGCGCCAGCAGCCCTTCCTACAATGAGCAGTTCTTC. The encoded protein is CASSPSYNEQFF.

This clonotype appeared many times. This sequence joins TRBV6-1 and TRBJ1-6; D is ambiguous. V lost 7 bases and J lost 8, with 12 bases in between. The CDR3 consists of 13 residues. Germline V gene lookup returns CDR1 MNHNS and CDR2 SASEGT. The CDR3 loop is CASTQYGDSPLHF. The CDR3 nucleotides are TGTGCCAGCACACAGTACGGAGATTCACCCCTCCACTTT.

This clonotype has a count of ten or more. The rearrangement joins TRBV5-6 to TRBJ2-3; 14 bases match TRBD2. The CDR3 length is 18 residues. J lost 3 bases, V lost 4 bases, and 10 bases had no gene match. Germline V CDR1 and CDR2: SGHDT, YYEEEE. CDR3 nucleotide sequence: TGTGCCAGCAGCCCTGGACTAGCGGGAGGAGAGAGGACAGATACGCAGTATTTT. Translating gives CASSPGLAGGERTDTQYF. Full variable domain (remainder filled in from reference TRBV5-6 and TRBJ2-3): DAGVTQSPTHLIKTRGQQVTLRCSPKSGHDTVSWYQQALGQGPQFIFQYYEEEERQRGNFPDRFSGHQFPNYSSELNVNALLLGDSALYLCASSPGLAGGERTDTQYFGPGTRLTVL.

The table lists this clonotype with many counts. The chain links TRBV6-1 to TRBJ2-5; the match to TRBD2 covers 12 bases. V was clipped by 6 bases and J by 0 bases; unmatched bases: 8. CDR1 is MNHNS, CDR2 SASEGT, per germline. The CDR3 loop spans 17 amino acids. The CDR3 nucleotides are TGTGCCAGCAGGAGGGGACTAGCGGGTTTCAACCAAGAGACCCAGTACTTC. It encodes CASRRGLAGFNQETQYF.

This clonotype came up many times. The chain combines TRBV27 with TRBJ1-4, with a tentative D call TRBD1 (5 bases). The V and J ends lost 2 bases and 4 bases respectively, with 14 bases between them. The germline V gene has CDR1 MNHEY and CDR2 SMNVEV (reference sequence). The CDR3 has 16 amino acids. The CDR3 region is CASSLGTGTINEKLFF. CDR3 in DNA: TGTGCCAGCAGTTTAGGTACCGGGACGATTAATGAAAAACTGTTTTTT.

Turning to this clonotype: A much larger clone lies one base from this, so it may be a read error. This sequence joins TRBV3-1 and TRBJ2-1; 11 positions match TRBD2. Trimming removed 4 bases from V and 10 bases from J; junction bases left unmatched: 9. This CDR3 region has 15 residues. Germline V gene data show CDR1 as LGHDT and CDR2 as YNNKEL (reference sequence). CDR3 sequence reads: CASSRGLAAVEEQFF. CDR3 DNA sequence: TGTGCCAGCAGCCGGGGACTAGCGGCAGTCGAGGAGCAGTTCTTC.

In this sample, this clonotype turned up many times. CDR3 residues: CSAREGGRALTDTQYF. In DNA form, the CDR3 reads TGCAGTGCTAGAGAAGGTGGGAGGGCCCTCACAGATACGCAGTATTTT. This sequence joins TRBV20-1 and TRBJ2-3, with 7 bases identical to TRBD2. Germline CDR1 is DFQATT and CDR2 is SNEGSKA (reference sequence). The V segment lost 0 bases and the J segment 2 bases; nucleotides outside the gene matches: 8. The CDR3 is 16 residues long.

This clonotype has at least ten counts. The chain couples TRBV20-1 to TRBJ2-1, with 15 bases identical to TRBD2. V shed 1 base, J shed 7 bases, and the junction held 5 bases outside the gene matches. The germline V gene encodes CDR1 DFQATT and CDR2 SNEGSKA (reference sequence). The CDR3 extends over 16 amino acids. The CDR3 region has the DNA TGCAGTGCTAGAGGGACTAGCGGGGGGGTTTCGAATGAGCAGTTCTTC. The encoded protein is CSARGTSGGVSNEQFF.

This clonotype occurred many times. V is TRBV5-1 and J is TRBJ1-2, with unresolved D. Germline V lookup: CDR1 SGHRS, CDR2 YFSETQ. The CDR3 totals 16 residues. Between the trimmed V and J ends, which lost 1 base and 0 bases, there was a span of 13 bases. The CDR3 DNA reads as TGCGCCAGCAGCTTGCGGGTCGGAAAAGCTAACTATGGCTACACCTTC. It encodes CASSLRVGKANYGYTF.